These T cell receptor beta chains were read from a single sample in a study of cytotoxic CD8 clonotypes in ibrutinib-treated CLL. Assay: immunoSEQ multiplex PCR; the TCRdb copy retains only in-frame clones and omits some. The sample contains some 200,000 clones, 75% to 80% of which appear only once. Specimen: PBMCs, collected after 12 months of ibrutinib treatment. The receptors shown here come from a human donor with chronic lymphocytic leukemia. CDR3s include the opening cysteine and the closing phenylalanine or tryptophan. The D gene is left open where the match is weak. A row's size may be missing; if present it is once, few, many or a size class.

v_gene: TRBV5-4; abundance: NA; d_gene: TRBD2; j_gene: TRBJ2-5; CDR3aa: CASSLDLAAQETQYF; CDR3nt: TGTGCCAGCAGCTTGGATCTAGCGGCCCAAGAGACCCAGTACTTC
v_gene: TRBV1; abundance: NA; d_gene: NA; j_gene: TRBJ2-3; CDR3aa: CTSSPDGGPCSTDTQYF; CDR3nt: TGCACCAGCAGCCCAGATGGGGGACCCTGCAGCACAGATACGCAGTATTTT
v_gene: TRBV29-1; abundance: NA; d_gene: NA; j_gene: TRBJ1-1; CDR3aa: CSVVPRVKNTEAFF; CDR3nt: TGCAGCGTTGTCCCAAGGGTTAAGAACACTGAAGCTTTCTTT
v_gene: TRBV5-6; abundance: NA; d_gene: TRBD1; j_gene: TRBJ2-5; CDR3aa: CASSLQGAGETQYF; CDR3nt: TGTGCCAGCAGCCTACAGGGGGCGGGGGAGACCCAGTACTTC
v_gene: TRBV9; abundance: NA; d_gene: TRBD1; j_gene: TRBJ2-4; CDR3aa: CASSVEGQGAKNIQYF; CDR3nt: TGTGCCAGCAGCGTAGAAGGACAGGGGGCCAAAAACATTCAGTACTTC
v_gene: TRBV5-4; abundance: NA; d_gene: NA; j_gene: TRBJ1-2; CDR3aa: CAGNQGNPGDNYGYTF; CDR3nt: TGTGCCGGAAATCAGGGGAACCCTGGGGACAACTATGGCTACACCTTC
v_gene: TRBV25-1; abundance: NA; d_gene: NA; j_gene: TRBJ1-1; CDR3aa: CASSELRRGEAFF; CDR3nt: TGTGCCAGCAGTGAACTCCGGCGGGGAGAAGCTTTCTTT
v_gene: TRBV2; abundance: NA; d_gene: NA; j_gene: TRBJ2-5; CDR3aa: CASSEALSFQETQYF; CDR3nt: TGTGCCAGCAGTGAAGCGCTTTCGTTTCAAGAGACCCAGTACTTC
v_gene: TRBV4-1; abundance: NA; d_gene: NA; j_gene: TRBJ1-3; CDR3aa: CASSWGDSGNTIYF; CDR3nt: TGCGCCAGCAGCTGGGGGGACTCTGGAAACACCATATATTTT
v_gene: TRBV6-4; abundance: NA; d_gene: TRBD1; j_gene: TRBJ1-5; CDR3aa: CASSESGGGNQPQHF; CDR3nt: TGTGCCAGCAGTGAATCAGGGGGCGGCAATCAGCCCCAGCATTTT
v_gene: TRBV19; abundance: NA; d_gene: NA; j_gene: TRBJ2-7; CDR3aa: CASSGGSHPIYEQYF; CDR3nt: TGTGCCAGTAGTGGGGGGAGTCACCCCATCTACGAGCAGTACTTC
v_gene: TRBV5-6; abundance: NA; d_gene: TRBD1; j_gene: TRBJ2-1; CDR3aa: CASSTRDSNEQFF; CDR3nt: TGTGCCAGCAGCACCCGGGACAGTAATGAGCAGTTCTTC
v_gene: TRBV5-1; abundance: NA; d_gene: TRBD1; j_gene: TRBJ1-4; CDR3aa: CASSLQGASGEKLFF; CDR3nt: TGCGCCAGCAGCTTGCAGGGGGCGTCGGGTGAAAAACTGTTTTTT
v_gene: TRBV10-3; abundance: NA; d_gene: NA; j_gene: TRBJ1-5; CDR3aa: CATGEGGQPQHF; CDR3nt: TGTGCCACCGGGGAGGGTGGACAGCCCCAGCATTTT
v_gene: TRBV6-5; abundance: NA; d_gene: NA; j_gene: TRBJ1-6; CDR3aa: CASSSATALNSPLHF; CDR3nt: TGTGCCAGCAGTTCAGCGACAGCCCTCAATTCACCCCTCCACTTT
v_gene: TRBV5-1; abundance: NA; d_gene: NA; j_gene: TRBJ1-1; CDR3aa: CASSTPSGTIRTEAFF; CDR3nt: TGCGCCAGCAGCACCCCCTCCGGGACGATAAGGACTGAAGCTTTCTTT
v_gene: TRBV19; abundance: NA; d_gene: NA; j_gene: TRBJ1-2; CDR3aa: CASSILHQGTYGYTF; CDR3nt: TGTGCCAGTAGTATACTCCACCAGGGGACCTATGGCTACACCTTC
v_gene: TRBV10-3; abundance: few; d_gene: TRBD1; j_gene: TRBJ2-2; CDR3aa: CAIMATGSGELFF; CDR3nt: TGTGCCATCATGGCGACAGGGTCCGGGGAGCTGTTTTTT
v_gene: TRBV6-5; abundance: once; d_gene: TRBD1; j_gene: TRBJ1-2; CDR3aa: CASSTGGQASYGYTF; CDR3nt: TGTGCCAGCAGTACGGGGGGACAGGCTTCCTATGGCTACACCTTC
v_gene: TRBV2; abundance: NA; d_gene: TRBD2; j_gene: TRBJ2-6; CDR3aa: CASIISSSGSWWGANVLTF; CDR3nt: TGTGCCAGCATTATCTCATCGAGCGGGAGCTGGTGGGGGGCCAACGTCCTGACTTTC
v_gene: TRBV2; abundance: NA; d_gene: NA; j_gene: TRBJ1-4; CDR3aa: CASSGTRDTTNEKLFF; CDR3nt: TGTGCCAGCAGTGGAACCAGGGACACAACTAATGAAAAACTGTTTTTT
v_gene: TRBV6-1; abundance: NA; d_gene: NA; j_gene: TRBJ2-2; CDR3aa: CASSEWVGGANTGELFF; CDR3nt: TGTGCCAGCAGTGAATGGGTGGGGGGCGCGAACACCGGGGAGCTGTTTTTT
v_gene: TRBV4-1; abundance: few; d_gene: NA; j_gene: TRBJ1-5; CDR3aa: CASSQGEHSNQPQHF; CDR3nt: TGCGCCAGCAGCCAAGGGGAGCATAGCAATCAGCCCCAGCATTTT
v_gene: TRBV11-3; abundance: NA; d_gene: NA; j_gene: TRBJ2-1; CDR3aa: CASSLELVGEQFF; CDR3nt: TGTGCCAGCAGCTTAGAATTAGTGGGTGAGCAGTTCTTC
v_gene: TRBV19; abundance: NA; d_gene: NA; j_gene: TRBJ1-6; CDR3aa: CASTPREGSPLHF; CDR3nt: TGTGCCAGTACCCCCAGGGAGGGTTCACCCCTCCACTTT
v_gene: TRBV6-5; abundance: NA; d_gene: NA; j_gene: TRBJ2-3; CDR3aa: CASSYSGRGTDTQYF; CDR3nt: TGTGCCAGCAGTTACTCCGGAAGGGGAACAGATACGCAGTATTTT
v_gene: TRBV6-5; abundance: NA; d_gene: NA; j_gene: TRBJ2-5; CDR3aa: CASSYSLARETQYF; CDR3nt: TGTGCCAGCAGTTACTCCCTAGCGAGGGAGACCCAGTACTTC
v_gene: TRBV6-4; abundance: NA; d_gene: NA; j_gene: TRBJ1-1; CDR3aa: CASSETGRTEAFF; CDR3nt: TGTGCCAGCAGTGAAACAGGGAGGACTGAAGCTTTCTTT
v_gene: TRBV4-1; abundance: NA; d_gene: NA; j_gene: TRBJ2-2; CDR3aa: CASSQAGGGGELFF; CDR3nt: TGCGCCAGCAGCCAAGCTGGGGGTGGCGGGGAGCTGTTTTTT
v_gene: TRBV6-5; abundance: NA; d_gene: NA; j_gene: TRBJ1-2; CDR3aa: CASSYFRGSINYGYTF; CDR3nt: TGTGCCAGCAGTTACTTCAGAGGCAGCATTAACTATGGCTACACCTTC
v_gene: TRBV2; abundance: NA; d_gene: NA; j_gene: TRBJ2-7; CDR3aa: CASRPGPPSEQYF; CDR3nt: TGTGCCAGCAGACCGGGCCCTCCCTCCGAGCAGTACTTC
v_gene: TRBV9; abundance: NA; d_gene: TRBD1; j_gene: TRBJ1-1; CDR3aa: CASGGTGGNTEAFF; CDR3nt: TGTGCCAGCGGTGGGACAGGGGGGAACACTGAAGCTTTCTTT
v_gene: TRBV7-9; abundance: NA; d_gene: NA; j_gene: TRBJ2-5; CDR3aa: CASSAWDGAETQYF; CDR3nt: TGTGCCAGCAGCGCGTGGGATGGTGCAGAGACCCAGTACTTC
v_gene: TRBV4-1; abundance: NA; d_gene: TRBD2; j_gene: TRBJ2-5; CDR3aa: CASSQGYFSGGRETQYF; CDR3nt: TGCGCCAGCAGCCAAGGATACTTCAGCGGGGGGCGGGAGACCCAGTACTTC
v_gene: TRBV5-1; abundance: once; d_gene: TRBD1; j_gene: TRBJ1-6; CDR3aa: CASRPGQGGNSPLHF; CDR3nt: TGCGCCAGTAGACCTGGACAGGGGGGGAATTCACCCCTCCACTTT